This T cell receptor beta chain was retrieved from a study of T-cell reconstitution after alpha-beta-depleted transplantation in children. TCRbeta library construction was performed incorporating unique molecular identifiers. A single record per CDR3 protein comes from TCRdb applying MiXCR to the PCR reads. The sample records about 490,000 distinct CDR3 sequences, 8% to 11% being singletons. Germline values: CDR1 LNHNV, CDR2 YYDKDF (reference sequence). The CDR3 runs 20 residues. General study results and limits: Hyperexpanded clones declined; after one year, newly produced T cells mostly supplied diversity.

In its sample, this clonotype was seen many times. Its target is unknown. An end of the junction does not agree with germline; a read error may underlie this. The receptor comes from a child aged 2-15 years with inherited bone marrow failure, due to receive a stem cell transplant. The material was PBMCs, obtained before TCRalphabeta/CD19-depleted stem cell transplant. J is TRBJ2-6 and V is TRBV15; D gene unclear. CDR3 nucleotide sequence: TGTGCCACCAGCGGAGATTTTTTCCGGCAATTCGGGTCTGGGGCCAACGTCCTGACTTTC. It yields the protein CATSGDFFRQFGSGANVLTF.